This T cell receptor (beta chain) was recovered during a study of immune evolution from preneoplasia to lung adenocarcinoma. The CDR3 loop spans 15 amino acids. With 3 bases removed from V and 2 bases from J, the gap between germline ends came to 14 bases. The V gene's germline CDR1 is KGHSH and CDR2 LQKENI. Assay: immunoSEQ multiplex PCR; the TCRdb copy retains only in-frame clones and omits some. The sample records several thousand clones, 65% to 85% being singletons. The TCR sequence derives from a person aged 55 to 79 with lung adenocarcinoma. The specimen was FFPE lung adenocarcinoma in situ tissue. V gene TRBV18 combines with J gene TRBJ2-7; D gene ambiguous. Written as DNA, the CDR3 is TGTGCCAGCTCACCCACATTCAAGGAAGCCTACGAGCAGTACTTC. Translation gives CASSPTFKEAYEQYF.